The clone carrying this T cell receptor (beta chain) was detected only once. Additional DNA sequences in this sample encode the identical CDR3. The record originates from a study of blood T cell repertoires in COVID-19. Study-wide context: From T cells, B-cell-depleted T cells, or PBMCs came the material, which was cDNA or gDNA.

The germline V and J ends were trimmed by 3 bases and 1 base, with 9 bases remaining between them. CDR3 size: 14 residues. The V gene's germline CDR1 is KGHSH and CDR2 LQKENI. Measured with immunoSEQ multiplex PCR; TCRdb has only the in-frame clones, and not every one. The sample gives about 120,000 clones, around 81% of which show up once; 3.5% to 4% is in the top ten. The V call is TRBV18, the J call TRBJ1-1; D is perhaps TRBD1 (6 bases). Sequenced input: peripheral blood. The receptor was derived from a woman aged 50 to 60 with acute or convalescent COVID-19. This CDR3 reads CASSPGQPNTEAFF. DNA for the CDR3: TGTGCCAGCTCACCCGGACAGCCGAACACTGAAGCTTTCTTT.